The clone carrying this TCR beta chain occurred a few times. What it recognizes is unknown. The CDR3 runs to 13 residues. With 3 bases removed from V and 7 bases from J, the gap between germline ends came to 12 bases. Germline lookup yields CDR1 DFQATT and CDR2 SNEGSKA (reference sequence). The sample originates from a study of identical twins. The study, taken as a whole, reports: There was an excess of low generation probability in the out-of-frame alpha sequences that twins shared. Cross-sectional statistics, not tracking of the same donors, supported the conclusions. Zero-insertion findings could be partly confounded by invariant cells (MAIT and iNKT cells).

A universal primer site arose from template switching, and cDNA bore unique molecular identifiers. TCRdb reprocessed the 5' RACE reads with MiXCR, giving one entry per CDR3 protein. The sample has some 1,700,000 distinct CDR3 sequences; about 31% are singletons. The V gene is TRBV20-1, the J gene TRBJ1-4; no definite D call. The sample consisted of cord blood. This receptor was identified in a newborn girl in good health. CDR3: CSASSSQSEKLFF. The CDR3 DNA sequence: TGCAGTGCTAGTAGTTCACAAAGTGAAAAACTGTTTTTT.